Each of the 19 T cell receptor beta chains below was sequenced from the same sample in a study of blood T cell repertoires in COVID-19. Profiling relied on immunoSEQ multiplex PCR, and the TCRdb table lists in-frame clones only, not all of them. Altogether roughly 120,000 clones are present, roughly 82% being singletons, with the ten largest covering 7.9%. Source material: peripheral blood. These receptors all come from an elderly woman with active or convalescent COVID-19.

This chain uses TRBV18 with TRBJ2-2; 13 positions agree with TRBD2. Germline CDR1 KGHSH, CDR2 LQKENI. The CDR3 runs to 20 residues. Germline trimming cut 1 base from V and 4 bases from J; bases unmatched to any gene: 12. CDR3: CASSPLGLAGVGRFTGELFF. The CDR3 region has the DNA TGTGCCAGCTCACCACTAGGACTAGCGGGAGTCGGACGTTTCACCGGGGAGCTGTTTTTT.

The chain is built from TRBV28 and TRBJ1-5, with TRBD1 as a possible D gene (5 bases). The germline gives CDR1 MDHEN, CDR2 SYDVKM. The CDR3 length is 15 residues. V lost 6 bases, J lost 1 base, and 13 bases lay in between. CDR3 amino acids: CASRRGGRSNQPQHF. The CDR3 DNA follows: TGTGCCAGCAGGCGGGGGGGGAGAAGCAATCAGCCCCAGCATTTT.

This chain connects TRBV15 to TRBJ1-3, with 9 bases fitting TRBD1. The trim removed 8 bases at V and 4 bases at J, leaving 3 bases unmatched. CDR1 LNHNV and CDR2 YYDKDF come from the germline V gene (reference sequence). The CDR3 extends over 13 amino acids. The CDR3 is CATGTGIGNTIYF. The CDR3 DNA sequence: TGTGCCACCGGGACAGGGATAGGAAACACCATATATTTT.

The chain employs TRBV9 and TRBJ1-6; D gene ambiguous. CDR1 and CDR2 from the germline V gene are SGDLS and YYNGEE. This CDR3 has 12 amino acids. The V and J ends lost 0 bases and 9 bases respectively, with 4 bases between them. This chain's CDR3 is CASSVGGSPLHF. CDR3 coding DNA: TGTGCCAGCAGCGTAGGAGGTTCACCCCTCCACTTT.

The chain has TRBV1 and TRBJ1-6; the table's D call of TRBD1 was not tested on the DNA. TRBV1 is annotated as a pseudogene. The CDR3 consists of 21 residues. The CDR3 region has the DNA TGCACCAGCCGAGAGTCACGGACAGGGAAATTCCCGGGTATTAGGGATTCACCCCTCCACTTT. This sequence encodes CTSRESRTGKFPGIRDSPLHF.

V gene TRBV19 combines with J gene TRBJ1-5; D is unclear. This CDR3 is built from 16 residues. The V gene's germline CDR1 is LNHDA and CDR2 SQIVND (reference sequence). The ends were cut back, 5 bases at V and 0 bases at J, with 14 bases in the middle. The CDR3 here is CASSPRGSYSNQPQHF. The DNA of the CDR3 is TGTGCCAGTAGTCCCCGAGGCAGCTATAGCAATCAGCCCCAGCATTTT.

A single count supports this clone. The genes are TRBV12-3 or TRBV12-4 and TRBJ1-5, with unresolved D. The CDR3 loop spans 12 amino acids. The V end was cut by 6 bases, the J end by 6 bases, with 9 bases between. The CDR3 reads CASSSEGQPQHF. CDR3 sequence (DNA): TGTGCCAGCAGCTCCGAGGGTCAGCCCCAGCATTTT.

The chain combines TRBV18 with TRBJ2-7; 10 bases agree with TRBD1. The CDR3 consists of 14 residues. Germline lookup yields CDR1 KGHSH and CDR2 LQKENI. Trimming removed 2 bases from V and 5 bases from J; junction bases left unmatched: 3. The CDR3 coding sequence is TGTGCCAGCTCACCAATGACAGGGGGCGACGAGCAGTACTTC. Its protein product is CASSPMTGGDEQYF.

The rearrangement joins TRBV24-1 to TRBJ2-1; 9 nucleotides agree with TRBD2. CDR3 length equals 13 residues. V lost 8 bases, J lost 8 bases, and 6 bases stayed unmatched. Germline V gene sequence: CDR1 KGHDR, CDR2 SFDVKD. Here the CDR3 DNA reads TGTGCCACCACGGATAGCGGGAGTTATGAGCAGTTCTTC. Its translation: CATTDSGSYEQFF.

This chain links TRBV10-2 with TRBJ1-2, with TRBD1 matching 9 bases. This CDR3 is built from 14 residues. Germline V gene lookup returns CDR1 WSHSY and CDR2 SAAADI. Trimming at V came to 3 bases and at J to 5 bases, leaving 4 bases not matched to a gene. The CDR3 spells CASSDMGTGYGYTF. CDR3 DNA: TGCGCCAGCAGTGATATGGGGACAGGGTATGGCTACACCTTC.

The chain's CDR3 is CASSQRDRDPPQHF. The CDR3 DNA follows: TGCGCCAGCAGCCAAAGGGACAGGGATCCGCCCCAGCATTTT. The chain links TRBV4-1 to TRBJ1-5, with TRBD1 matching over 9 bases. CDR3 size: 14 residues. Trimming cost V 2 bases and J 9 bases; bases outside gene matches: 5. Germline CDR1 and CDR2: MGHRA and YSYEKL.

In this sample, this clone turned up once. The chain employs TRBV10-2 and TRBJ2-1; TRBD1 aligns across 10 bases. This CDR3 contains 16 residues. Trimming at V came to 5 bases and at J to 4 bases, leaving 8 bases not matched to a gene. Germline loops: CDR1 WSHSY, CDR2 SAAADI. The CDR3 loop reads CASSFISGQGYNEQFF. The CDR3 DNA reads TGCGCCAGCAGTTTTATCTCGGGACAGGGGTACAATGAGCAGTTCTTC.

The genes are TRBV5-1 and TRBJ1-2; tentative D call: TRBD1 (6 bases). The CDR3 contains 13 residues. The V gene's germline CDR1 is SGHRS and CDR2 YFSETQ. V was shortened by 4 bases and J by 6 bases, with 13 bases between the two germline ends. This CDR3 is CASSLYGTNGYTF. CDR3 DNA: TGCGCCAGCAGCCTATACGGGACAAATGGCTACACCTTC.

The chain joins TRBV4-2 to TRBJ1-5; D perhaps matches TRBD1 (5 bases). The CDR3 is 15 amino acids. CDR1 LGHNA and CDR2 YNFKEQ come from the germline V gene. V was shortened by 5 bases and J by 0 bases, with 11 bases between the two germline ends. CDR3 protein: CASSGGLYSNQPQHF. The CDR3 nucleotides read TGTGCCAGCAGCGGGGGGTTATATAGCAATCAGCCCCAGCATTTT.

CDR3 sequence: CASSLRGSEAFF. The CDR3 bases are TGTGCCAGCAGTTTAAGGGGGTCTGAAGCTTTCTTT. The rearrangement uses TRBV28 and TRBJ1-1, with D maybe TRBD1 (6 bases). This CDR3 is built from 12 residues. From germline, CDR1 is MDHEN and CDR2 SYDVKM. Deletions cut 2 bases from V and 6 bases from J, with 7 bases between.

The gene calls are TRBV28 and TRBJ2-1, with D tentatively TRBD2 (5 bases). The CDR3 runs 14 residues. V lost 6 bases, J lost 0 bases, and 9 bases lay in between. CDR1 MDHEN and CDR2 SYDVKM come from the germline V gene. DNA of the CDR3: TGTGCCAGCAGCAAAGGGAGCTCCTACAATGAGCAGTTCTTC. Its translation is CASSKGSSYNEQFF. Full variable domain (missing parts from reference TRBV28 and TRBJ2-1): DVKVTQSSRYLVKRTGEKVFLECVQDMDHENMFWYRQDPGLGLRLIYFSYDVKMKEKGDIPEGYSVSREKKERFSLILESASTNQTSMYLCASSKGSSYNEQFFGPGTRLTVL.

The chain joins TRBV6-1 to TRBJ2-5; 12 bases match TRBD2. Losses at the gene ends were 1 base for V and 3 bases for J; bases not matched to a gene: 6. This CDR3 region has 17 residues. The V gene's germline CDR1 is MNHNS and CDR2 SASEGT. The CDR3 DNA reads as TGTGCCAGCAGTGAAGGTCTGACTAGCGGGAGCAAAGAGACCCAGTACTTC. The encoded protein is CASSEGLTSGSKETQYF.

Only a few counts were recorded for this clone. The J gene is TRBJ1-5, the V gene TRBV7-9; D unresolved. Trimming cost V 3 bases and J 2 bases, with 11 bases left between them. The length of the CDR3 is 15 residues. Germline assignment: CDR1 SEHNR and CDR2 FQNEAQ (reference sequence). The CDR3 loop is CASSLGDQGNQPQHF. CDR3 sequence (DNA): TGTGCCAGCAGCTTGGGAGATCAGGGCAATCAGCCCCAGCATTTT.

This clone was detected many times. The chain recombines TRBV7-2 with TRBJ1-3; D is ambiguous. V lost 1 base and J lost 0, with 13 bases in between. Germline V gives CDR1 SGHTA, CDR2 FQGNSA. The length of the CDR3 is 17 residues. The CDR3 DNA reads TGTGCCAGCAGCTTAGACGGCAGCTACTACTCTGGAAACACCATATATTTT. As protein: CASSLDGSYYSGNTIYF.